Each of the 13 T cell receptor beta chains below was sequenced from the same sample in a study of shared clonotypes between healthy human individuals. Assay used: immunoSEQ multiplex PCR; TCRdb lists only in-frame clones, some missing. The sample holds around 1.9 million clones, around 93% seen once. The naive CD8 population came from CD45RO-negative cells selected for CCR7, without terminally differentiated effector memory CD45RA+ cells. The sequenced material came from naive CD8+ T cells from PBMCs. The receptors derive from a man between 18 and 35 years old in good health. Some clones in this sample may be carry-over from other donors' samples.

This CDR3 is CASSSGTGQDEQYF. CDR3 nucleotide sequence: TGTGCCAGCAGTTCCGGGACAGGGCAAGACGAGCAGTACTTC. The chain carries TRBV28 and TRBJ2-7, with 9 positions matching TRBD1. Germline CDR1 is MDHEN and CDR2 is SYDVKM. J lost 5 bases, V lost 4 bases, and 6 bases had no gene match. CDR3 size: 14 residues.

The CDR3 DNA reads as TGTGCCAGCAGTCCTCAACCGGGGCTATCCTACAATGAGCAGTTCTTC. It specifies CASSPQPGLSYNEQFF. V gene TRBV28 combines with J gene TRBJ2-1; either TRBD1 or TRBD2 may supply D (5 bases each). The V end was cut by 5 bases, the J end by 1 base, with 15 bases between. From germline, CDR1 is MDHEN and CDR2 SYDVKM. The CDR3 runs 16 residues.

This chain connects TRBV6-1 to TRBJ2-7; D is perhaps TRBD2 (6 bases). Germline V gene lookup returns CDR1 MNHNS and CDR2 SASEGT. The CDR3 spans 17 residues. V lost 1 base and J 4 bases, leaving 20 bases between the germline ends. CDR3 DNA sequence: TGTGCCAGCAGTGAAGATTTCGGCGGGACTGCCCTTTACGAGCAGTACTTC. Translated: CASSEDFGGTALYEQYF.

The rearrangement uses TRBV19 and TRBJ1-5; D is ambiguous. V was shortened by 3 bases and J by 7 bases, with 13 bases between the two germline ends. The V gene's germline CDR1 is LNHDA and CDR2 SQIVND (reference sequence). CDR3 length: 14 residues. The DNA for the CDR3 is TGTGCCAGTAGTATTTCTGGCAACTACCAGCCCCAGCATTTT. Amino acids: CASSISGNYQPQHF.

For this clone: This sample also contains other DNA sequences that code for the same CDR3. The chain recombines TRBV7-2 with TRBJ2-2; no clear D. Germline CDR1 SGHTA, CDR2 FQGNSA. V was cut by 5 bases and J by 7 bases, with 5 bases left in between. The CDR3 length is 11 residues. The CDR3 loop reads CASSPSGELFF. CDR3 in DNA: TGTGCCAGCAGCCCGAGCGGGGAGCTGTTTTTT. The complete variable domain, with remaining parts taken from reference TRBV7-2 and TRBJ2-2, reads GAGVSQSPSNKVTEKGKDVELRCDPISGHTALYWYRQSLGQGLEFLIYFQGNSAPDKSGLPSDRFSAERTGGSVSTLTIQRTQQEDSAVYLCASSPSGELFFGEGSRLTVL.

A word on this clone: Other DNA sequences in the same sample also yield this CDR3. The rearrangement joins TRBV6-5 to TRBJ2-7; 8 nucleotides align to TRBD1. This CDR3 region has 15 residues. Germline V gene lookup returns CDR1 MNHEY and CDR2 SVGAGI. V gave up 0 bases and J gave up 2 bases; unmatched junction bases: 3. The CDR3 DNA follows: TGTGCCAGCAGTTACTCTCGGACAGGGACCTACGAGCAGTACTTC. Translated, it gives CASSYSRTGTYEQYF.

The V and J genes are TRBV27 and TRBJ1-5, with TRBD1 as a possible D gene (5 bases). CDR3 length equals 16 residues. Germline-derived CDR1 and CDR2 are MNHEY and SMNVEV (reference sequence). Trimming took 0 bases from V and 6 from J, leaving 15 bases between them. CDR3: CASSLSGADLSQPQHF. CDR3 DNA sequence: TGTGCCAGCAGTTTATCCGGGGCAGATTTGAGTCAGCCCCAGCATTTT.

V gene TRBV15 combines with J gene TRBJ2-5, with 7 bases lining up with TRBD1. This CDR3 contains 14 residues. The germline V gene has CDR1 LNHNV and CDR2 YYDKDF (reference sequence). V trimming: 4 bases; J trimming: 5 bases; junction bases outside the gene matches: 7. For the CDR3, the DNA is TGTGCCACCAGCACCGGACAGGTGAAGGAGACCCAGTACTTC. This gives the protein CATSTGQVKETQYF.

The chain combines TRBV9 with TRBJ2-2; 8 bases match TRBD2. The CDR3 totals 19 residues. The germline V gene has CDR1 SGDLS and CDR2 YYNGEE. V lost 4 bases to trimming and J lost 4 bases; unmatched junction nucleotides: 18. The CDR3 region is CASSTSPYSGAAGTGELFF. The CDR3, as DNA: TGTGCCAGCAGCACTAGCCCCTATAGCGGGGCCGCCGGCACCGGGGAGCTGTTTTTT.

J is TRBJ1-1 and V is TRBV11-2, with D possibly TRBD1 on 5 matching bases. Trimming took 1 base from V and 1 from J, leaving 10 bases between them. This CDR3 region has 15 residues. Germline CDR1 is SGHAT and CDR2 is FQNNGV. The DNA for the CDR3 is TGTGCCAGCAGCTTAGGCCCGGGGGGGAACACTGAAGCTTTCTTT. This translates into CASSLGPGGNTEAFF.

The V gene is TRBV28, the J gene TRBJ2-7; D gene ambiguous. This CDR3 has 12 residues. Trimming pared 4 bases from V and 4 bases from J, leaving 8 bases between. Germline V gene data show CDR1 as MDHEN and CDR2 as SYDVKM. DNA for the CDR3: TGTGCCAGCAGTTCCTCTCGATACGAGCAGTACTTC. Translated, it gives CASSSSRYEQYF.

The rearrangement uses TRBV27 and TRBJ2-7, with 8 bases fitting TRBD1. The germline V gene encodes CDR1 MNHEY and CDR2 SMNVEV (reference sequence). The CDR3 is made up of 18 amino acids. V lost 5 bases and J lost 9; bases outside the gene matches: 24. For the CDR3, the DNA is TGTGCCAGCAGTCTGATAAGCAGGACCGGACAGGGCCCAGATGGGCAGTACTTC. It yields the protein CASSLISRTGQGPDGQYF.

This chain connects TRBV19 to TRBJ2-5, with D possibly being TRBD1 (5 bases). V shed 5 bases and J shed 3 bases, with 10 bases lying between them. The CDR3 extends over 13 amino acids. The germline gives CDR1 LNHDA, CDR2 SQIVND (reference sequence). Here the CDR3 DNA reads TGTGCCAGTAGTCCAAGGACAAAAGAGACCCAGTACTTC. Residues: CASSPRTKETQYF. The entire variable domain, with the rest obtained from reference TRBV19 and TRBJ2-5, is as follows: DGGITQSPKYLFRKEGQNVTLSCEQNLNHDAMYWYRQDPGQGLRLIYYSQIVNDFQKGDIAEGYSVSREKKESFPLTVTSAQKNPTAFYLCASSPRTKETQYFGPGTRLLVL.